Described below is a single TCR beta chain sequence and its context. These data belong to a study of T cell changes during pregnancy in multiple sclerosis. The germline V gene encodes CDR1 SQVTM and CDR2 ANQGSEA. This CDR3 has 10 amino acids. Deletions cut 7 bases from V and 7 bases from J, with 8 bases between. Clones were read by immunoSEQ multiplex PCR, and TCRdb kept only the in-frame ones, dropping some. The sample records some 60,000 clones, just over 90% being singletons. The TCR sequence derives from a female donor in good health, enrolled as a control in a pregnancy study. The sequences come from peripheral blood, collected in the first trimester of pregnancy. This rearrangement joins TRBV29-1 to TRBJ2-1, with D perhaps matching TRBD2 (6 bases). This CDR3 is CSGGGNEQFF. The CDR3 region has the DNA TGCAGCGGAGGAGGGAATGAGCAGTTCTTC.